This T cell receptor beta chain derives from a study of shared clonotypes between healthy human individuals (TCRdb year 2020). Regarding the research as a whole: The cohort comprised two women and three men aged 18 to 49 years. For each donor, CD4 naive and CD4 memory were each given three plates, CD8 naive was given two plates, and CD8 memory was given one plate. Blood TCR repertoires of five healthy adults were deeply sequenced to estimate repertoire size and the extent of clonotype sharing between individuals. To increase sequencing depth and limit assay-specific biases, TCR repertoire library preparation and sequencing were carried out by different laboratories using diverse techniques. Leukapheresis yielded between about 0.85 and 10 billion PBMCs per donor.

Study-level results and caveats: Clonotypes shared by all four sorted-subset donors showed higher generation probabilities than non-shared clonotypes. Sharing across a few donors was observed for about 4.8% of naive CD4, less than 4% of naive CD8, roughly 2.4% of memory CD4, and 0.4% of memory CD8 clonotypes. The small number of donors limited the genetic and exposure-history diversity represented. Larger estimated clonotype richness was generally found for naive subsets than for memory subsets. Even with the large sequencing depth, rarefaction of the sorted-subset datasets indicated that sequencing was incomplete. Based on pairwise subsampling, the degree of clonotype sharing among donors was expected to be affected by sequencing depth. Sampling was limited to blood, and TCR repertoires in tissue likely differ from TCR repertoires in blood.

The CDR3 starts with the cysteine, ends with the phenylalanine, and has 12 residues. The only DNA kept is the CDR3, 36 bases in frame from the first base. According to the germline V gene, CDR1 reads SNHLY and CDR2 reads FYNNEI. V was cut back by 6 bases and J by 5 bases, leaving a gap of 10 bases between them. On this clone: The antigen it binds to is not known. There are no base qualities to consult, and no much larger clone falls within one base.

TCR CDR3 regions were amplified from genomic DNA by multiplex PCR using the deep immunoSEQ assay. Extracted genomic DNA from each cell subset was distributed evenly across all wells of several immunoSEQ 96-well plates, and each plate was treated as a replicate. For sorted subsets, around 200 ng genomic DNA, equal to 30,000 or so T cell genomes, was loaded into each replicate PCR. Purified libraries were quantified with a Qubit 3.0 fluorometer, sized on a Bioanalyzer 2100, and re-quantified with the KAPA Library Quantification kit. Every immunoSEQ 96-well plate was sequenced on a dedicated single-read 150-cycle Illumina NextSeq 550 flow cell. Regarding the original processing steps: The immunoSEQ output contained only junctional sequences without quality scores, so filtering could not match that applied to full-length reads. To assign V/J genes and CDR3, sequences were annotated using PyIR, a Python wrapper for IgBLAST v1.9, with IMGT germline references. Reads were filtered out if the reads had weak V/J assignments (E-value above 1e-6), no CDR3, stop codons, out-of-frame junctions, or ambiguous translated residues. V3J clonotypes were defined as sequences sharing the same inferred V gene, J gene, and CDR3 amino acid sequence. Percentage overlap between repertoires was calculated by dividing the number of shared unique clonotypes by the size of the smaller repertoire. Richness of each repertoire was evaluated using RTK rarefaction, the Chao1 estimator, and Recon v2.1 estimates of unobserved clonotypes. Generation probabilities for all TCRbeta clonotypes obtained by the gDNA method from a handful of donors were computed using OLGA. TCRdb holds this immuneACCESS table with in-frame rearrangements only. Some clones are missing; in checked studies, unresolved V genes explain under half, and the rest has no known cause. That table supplies the V and J calls and clone size; D and trimming were determined from the DNA. The sample table holds approximately 1,500,000 clones, of which 98% were seen once. Roughly 0.45% of the sample is held by the ten biggest clonotypes.

Healthy HIV-negative adults with no recently reported acute infections or vaccinations were included as donors. All donors were Caucasian adults living in Nashville, Tennessee, USA. CD4+ T cells were enriched by magnetic negative selection; naive cells were then positively selected on CD45RA, and the negative fraction formed the memory subset. After blood collection by leukapheresis, PBMCs were isolated using Ficoll-Histopaque density gradient centrifugation and then cryopreserved in the vapor phase of liquid nitrogen. Analytical flow cytometry was used to check the purity and quantity of every magnetically sorted T cell population. Genomic DNA was isolated from every sorted fraction and measured by UV absorbance on a Nanodrop 2000c.

This receptor was obtained from a man younger than 40 in good health. Sequences were obtained from naive CD4+ T cells sorted from blood. The cell subset or site label, read with the paper, signifies: CD45RA+ positively selected. The chain is encoded by TRBV2 joined to TRBJ2-5; the D match is possibly TRBD1 or TRBD2, with 5 bases aligned in each. The nucleotide sequence is given as TGTGCCAGCAGGAGGGGAGCCGAGACCCAGTACTTC. The resulting protein is CASRRGAETQYF.